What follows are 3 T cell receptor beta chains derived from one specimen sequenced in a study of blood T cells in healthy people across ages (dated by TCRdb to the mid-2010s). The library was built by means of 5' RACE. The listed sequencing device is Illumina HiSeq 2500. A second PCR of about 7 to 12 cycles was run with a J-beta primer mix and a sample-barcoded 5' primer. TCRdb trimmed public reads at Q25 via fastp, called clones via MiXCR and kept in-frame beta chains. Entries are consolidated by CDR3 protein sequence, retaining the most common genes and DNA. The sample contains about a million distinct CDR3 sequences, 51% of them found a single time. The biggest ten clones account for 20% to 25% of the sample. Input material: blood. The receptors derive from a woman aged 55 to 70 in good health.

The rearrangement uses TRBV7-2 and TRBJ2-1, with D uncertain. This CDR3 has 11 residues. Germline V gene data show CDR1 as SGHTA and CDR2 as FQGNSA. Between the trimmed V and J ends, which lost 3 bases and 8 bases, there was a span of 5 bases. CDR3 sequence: CASSFNYEQFF. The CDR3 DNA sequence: TGTGCCAGCAGCTTTAATTATGAGCAGTTCTTC.

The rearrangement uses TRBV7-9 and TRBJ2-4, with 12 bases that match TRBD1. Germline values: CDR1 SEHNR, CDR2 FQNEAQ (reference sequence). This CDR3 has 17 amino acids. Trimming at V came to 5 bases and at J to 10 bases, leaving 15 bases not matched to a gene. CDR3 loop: CASSPVGKGQGAKIQYF. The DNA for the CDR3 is TGTGCCAGCAGCCCTGTTGGGAAGGGACAGGGGGCGAAGATTCAGTACTTC.

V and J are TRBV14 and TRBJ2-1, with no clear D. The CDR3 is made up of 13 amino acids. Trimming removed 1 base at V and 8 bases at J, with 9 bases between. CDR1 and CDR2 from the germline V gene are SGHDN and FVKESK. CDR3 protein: CASSQVAFDEQFF. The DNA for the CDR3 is TGTGCCAGCAGCCAAGTAGCATTTGATGAGCAGTTCTTC.